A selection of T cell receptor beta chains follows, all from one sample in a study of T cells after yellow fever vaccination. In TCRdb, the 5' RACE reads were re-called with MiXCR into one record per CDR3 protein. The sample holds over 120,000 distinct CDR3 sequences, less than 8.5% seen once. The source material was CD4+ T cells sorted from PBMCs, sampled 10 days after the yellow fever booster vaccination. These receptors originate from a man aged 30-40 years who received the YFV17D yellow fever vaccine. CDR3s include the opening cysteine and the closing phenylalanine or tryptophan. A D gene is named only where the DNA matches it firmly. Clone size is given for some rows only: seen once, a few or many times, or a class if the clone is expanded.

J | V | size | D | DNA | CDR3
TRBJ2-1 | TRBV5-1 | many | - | TGCGCCAGCAGCCCGGGGACTCTTGAGCAGTTCTTC | CASSPGTLEQFF
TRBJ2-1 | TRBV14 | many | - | TGTGCCAGCAGCCGAGCAAGAGAGCAGTTCTTC | CASSRAREQFF
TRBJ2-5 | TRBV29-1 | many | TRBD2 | TGCAGCGTAGCCTCACTAGCGGGAGCACAGACCCAGTACTTC | CSVASLAGAQTQYF
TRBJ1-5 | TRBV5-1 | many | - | TGCGCCAGCAGCTTGGGGGGCAGCGGTGGCAATCAGCCCCAGCATTTT | CASSLGGSGGNQPQHF
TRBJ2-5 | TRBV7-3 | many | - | TGTGCCAGCAGCTTATGGGGTCTCGGGGAAGAGACCCAGTACTTC | CASSLWGLGEETQYF
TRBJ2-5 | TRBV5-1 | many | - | TGCGCCAGCAGCTTGGCCGTGGGGTTAGAGACCCAGTACTTC | CASSLAVGLETQYF
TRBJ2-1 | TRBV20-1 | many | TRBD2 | TGCAGTGCTAGAGGAGGCCTAGCGGGAGCTTCTTACAATGAGCAGTTCTTC | CSARGGLAGASYNEQFF
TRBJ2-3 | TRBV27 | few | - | TGTGCCAGCAGTTTGAATTCCCCTAGCACAGATACGCAGTATTTT | CASSLNSPSTDTQYF
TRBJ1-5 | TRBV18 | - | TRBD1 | TGTGCCAGCTCACCAAACTCCGGACAGGGGGGAAATCAGCCCCAGCATTTT | CASSPNSGQGGNQPQHF
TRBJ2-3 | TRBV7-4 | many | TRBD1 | TGTGCCAGCAGCCCGTCGACAGGGACGACAGATACGCAGTATTTT | CASSPSTGTTDTQYF
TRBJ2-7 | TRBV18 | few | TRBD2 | TGTGCCAGCTCACCTGCTACTAGCGGCGTCGCCTACGAGCAGTACTTC | CASSPATSGVAYEQYF
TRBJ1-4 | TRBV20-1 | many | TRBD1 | TGCAGTGCTAGAAGACAGGGAAACGGGAATGAAAAACTGTTTTTT | CSARRQGNGNEKLFF
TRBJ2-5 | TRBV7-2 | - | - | TGTGCCAGCAGCTTTTTGGGGTGGGGGACCCAGTACTTC | CASSFLGWGTQYF
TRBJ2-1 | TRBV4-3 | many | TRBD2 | TGCGCCAGCAGCCCCAGCGGGAGAGTATCCTACAATGAGCAGTTCTTC | CASSPSGRVSYNEQFF
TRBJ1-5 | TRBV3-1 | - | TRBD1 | TGTGCCAGCAGCCCCTCAAAGAGGGGGCCTAGTAGCAATCAGCCCCAGCATTTT | CASSPSKRGPSSNQPQHF
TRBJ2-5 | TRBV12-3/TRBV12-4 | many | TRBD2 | TGTGCCAGCAGTTCCGGCTCCTGGCGATCCAATGGACTAGCCGGGACCCAGTACTTC | CASSSGSWRSNGLAGTQYF
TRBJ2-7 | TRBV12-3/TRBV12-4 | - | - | TGTGCCAGCAGTTTATTTGCCAAAAAGAGCTCCTACGAGCAGTACTTC | CASSLFAKKSSYEQYF
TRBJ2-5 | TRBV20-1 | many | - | TGCAGTGCTAGAGACCCCGACAGGGGAGGGATGCAGACCCAGTACTTC | CSARDPDRGGMQTQYF
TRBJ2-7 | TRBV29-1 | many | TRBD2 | TGCAGCGTTGACTGGGGGGGGTCTCGGGAGCAGTACTTC | CSVDWGGSREQYF
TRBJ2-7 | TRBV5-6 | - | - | TGTGCCAGCAGCTTGGGACCCCTCTCCTACGAGCAGTACTTC | CASSLGPLSYEQYF
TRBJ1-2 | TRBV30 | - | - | TGTGCCTGGAGAGCAGCAGGGGTCTATGGCTACACCTTC | CAWRAAGVYGYTF
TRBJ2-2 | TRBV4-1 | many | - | TGCGCCAGCAGCCAATATGGACAGTTCGCGAACACCGGGGAGCTGTTTTTT | CASSQYGQFANTGELFF
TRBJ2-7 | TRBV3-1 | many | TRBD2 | TGTGCCAGCAGCAAAAGGCTAGCGGCCGCCTACGAGCAGTACTTC | CASSKRLAAAYEQYF
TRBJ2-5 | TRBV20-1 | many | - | TGCAGTGCTAGACTCAATACACCTCCCGGGACCCAGTACTTC | CSARLNTPPGTQYF
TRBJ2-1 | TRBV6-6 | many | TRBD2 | TGTGCCACCGGAGGGGAGGGCTACAATGAGCAGTTCTTC | CATGGEGYNEQFF
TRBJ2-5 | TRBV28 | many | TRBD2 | TGTGCCAGCCTGACTAGCGGGCAAGAGACCCAGTACTTC | CASLTSGQETQYF
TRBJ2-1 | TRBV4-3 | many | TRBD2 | TGCGCCAGCAGCCAAGTTTTGGGACTAGCGGGAGAGTCCTACAATGAGCAGTTCTTC | CASSQVLGLAGESYNEQFF
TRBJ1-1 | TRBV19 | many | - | TGTGCCAGTAGTAGGTCACAAGCGGCTGAAGCTTTCTTT | CASSRSQAAEAFF
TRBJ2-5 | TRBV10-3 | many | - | TGTGCCATCAGTGGCCAGCCCCAAGAGACCCAGTACTTC | CAISGQPQETQYF
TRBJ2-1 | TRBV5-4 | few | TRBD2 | TGTGCCAGCAGCGTACCGGGACTAGCGGTGTACAATGAGCAGTTCTTC | CASSVPGLAVYNEQFF
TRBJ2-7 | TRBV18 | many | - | TGTGCCAGCTCACTCACCGGGACTGCCTCCTACGAGCAGTACTTC | CASSLTGTASYEQYF
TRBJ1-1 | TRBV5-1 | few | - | TGCGCCAGCAGCGAGGGACTGGGGAACACTGAAGCTTTCTTT | CASSEGLGNTEAFF
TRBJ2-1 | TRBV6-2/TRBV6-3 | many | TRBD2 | TGTGCCAGCAGGGACAGTGGGACTAGTGGTGAGCAGTTCTTC | CASRDSGTSGEQFF
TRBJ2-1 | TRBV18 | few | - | TGTGCCAGCTCACCATGGGAATTGGCCTACAATGAGCAGTTCTTC | CASSPWELAYNEQFF
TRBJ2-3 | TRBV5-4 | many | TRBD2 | TGTGCCAGCAGCTTGTACCTAGCGGGTAGCACAGATACGCAGTATTTT | CASSLYLAGSTDTQYF